This note documents a single TCR beta chain sequence. This entry belongs to a study of blood T cell repertoires in COVID-19. Study as a whole: Sample material is recorded as cDNA or gDNA derived from T cells, B-cell-depleted T cells, or PBMCs.

The germline gives CDR1 MGHRA, CDR2 YSYEKL. Trimming cost V 2 bases and J 5 bases, with 12 bases left between them. The length of the CDR3 is 15 residues. Data came from immunoSEQ multiplex PCR; TCRdb stores just in-frame clones and leaves some out. The data hold over 250,000 clones, with approximately 89% observed a single time. The chain joins TRBV4-1 to TRBJ1-4; a weak D match, TRBD1 (6 bases). This TCR was sampled from a woman aged 55-69 years with acute or convalescent COVID-19. The specimen was peripheral blood. DNA for the CDR3: TGCGCCAGCAGCCAACCGGGACATACAAATGAAAAACTGTTTTTT. This translates into CASSQPGHTNEKLFF.